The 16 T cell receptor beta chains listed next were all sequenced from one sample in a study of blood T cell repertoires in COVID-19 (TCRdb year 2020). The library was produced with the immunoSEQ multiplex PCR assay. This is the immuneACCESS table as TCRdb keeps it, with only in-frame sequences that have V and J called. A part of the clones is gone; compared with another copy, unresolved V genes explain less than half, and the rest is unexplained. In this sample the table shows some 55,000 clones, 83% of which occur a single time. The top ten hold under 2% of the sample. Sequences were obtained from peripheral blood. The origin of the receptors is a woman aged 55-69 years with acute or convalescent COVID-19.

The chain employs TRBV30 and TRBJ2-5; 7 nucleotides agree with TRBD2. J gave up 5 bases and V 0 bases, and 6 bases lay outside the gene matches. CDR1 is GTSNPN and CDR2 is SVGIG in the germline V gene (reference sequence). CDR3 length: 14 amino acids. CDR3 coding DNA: TGTGCCTGGAGTGTACGGGGAGGGCGGGAGACCCAGTACTTC. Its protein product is CAWSVRGGRETQYF.

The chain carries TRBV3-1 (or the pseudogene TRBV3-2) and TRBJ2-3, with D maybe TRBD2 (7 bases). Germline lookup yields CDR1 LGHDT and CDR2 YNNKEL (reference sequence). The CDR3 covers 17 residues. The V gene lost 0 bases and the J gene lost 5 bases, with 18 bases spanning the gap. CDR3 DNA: TGTGCCAGCAGCCAAGATATCCCCGGGGGGCCAATAGATACGCAGTATTTT. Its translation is CASSQDIPGGPIDTQYF.

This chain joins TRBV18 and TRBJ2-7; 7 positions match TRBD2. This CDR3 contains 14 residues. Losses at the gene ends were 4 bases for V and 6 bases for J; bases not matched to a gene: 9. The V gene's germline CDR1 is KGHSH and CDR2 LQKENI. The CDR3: CASSLIGGGSEQYF. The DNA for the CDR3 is TGTGCCAGCTCACTAATTGGGGGGGGATCCGAGCAGTACTTC.

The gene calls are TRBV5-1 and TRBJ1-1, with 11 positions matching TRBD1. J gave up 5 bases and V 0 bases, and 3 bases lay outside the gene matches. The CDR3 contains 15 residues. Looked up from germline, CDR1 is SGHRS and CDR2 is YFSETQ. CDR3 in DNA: TGCGCCAGCAGCTTGGGAGGGACAGGGGGGACTGAAGCTTTCTTT. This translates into CASSLGGTGGTEAFF.

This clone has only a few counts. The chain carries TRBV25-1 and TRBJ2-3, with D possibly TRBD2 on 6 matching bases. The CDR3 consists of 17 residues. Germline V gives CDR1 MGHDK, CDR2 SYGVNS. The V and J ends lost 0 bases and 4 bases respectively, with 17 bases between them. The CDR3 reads CASSEYGGKGRSDTQYF. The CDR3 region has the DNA TGTGCCAGCAGTGAATATGGGGGGAAAGGAAGGTCAGATACGCAGTATTTT.

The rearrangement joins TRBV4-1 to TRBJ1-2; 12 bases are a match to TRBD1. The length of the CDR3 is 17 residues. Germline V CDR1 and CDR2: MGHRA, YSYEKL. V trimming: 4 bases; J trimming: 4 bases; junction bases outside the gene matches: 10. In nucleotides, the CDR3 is TGCGCCAGCAGCCGACCGGGGACAGGGGGCGAGGGCTATGGCTACACCTTC. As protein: CASSRPGTGGEGYGYTF.

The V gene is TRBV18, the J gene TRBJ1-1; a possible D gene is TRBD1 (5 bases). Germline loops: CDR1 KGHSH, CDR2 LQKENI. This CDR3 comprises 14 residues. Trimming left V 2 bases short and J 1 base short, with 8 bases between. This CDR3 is CASSPNTGNTEAFF. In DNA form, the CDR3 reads TGTGCCAGCTCACCAAACACAGGGAACACTGAAGCTTTCTTT.

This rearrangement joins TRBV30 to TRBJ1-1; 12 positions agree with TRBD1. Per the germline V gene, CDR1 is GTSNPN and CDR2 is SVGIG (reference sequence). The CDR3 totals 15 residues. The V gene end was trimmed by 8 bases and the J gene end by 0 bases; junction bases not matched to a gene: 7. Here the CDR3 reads CARKGTGGMNTEAFF. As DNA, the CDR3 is TGTGCCCGCAAGGGGACAGGGGGCATGAACACTGAAGCTTTCTTT.

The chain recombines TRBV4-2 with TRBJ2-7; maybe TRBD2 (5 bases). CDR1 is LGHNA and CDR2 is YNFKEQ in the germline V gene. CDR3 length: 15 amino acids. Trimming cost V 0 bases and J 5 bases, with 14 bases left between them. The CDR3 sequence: CASSQDSGQWDEQYF. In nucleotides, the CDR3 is TGTGCCAGCAGCCAAGACAGCGGCCAGTGGGACGAGCAGTACTTC.

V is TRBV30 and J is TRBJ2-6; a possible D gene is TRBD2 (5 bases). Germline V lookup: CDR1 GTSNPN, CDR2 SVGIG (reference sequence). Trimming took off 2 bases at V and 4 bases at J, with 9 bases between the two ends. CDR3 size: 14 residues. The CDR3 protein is CAWSRGPGANVLTF. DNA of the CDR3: TGTGCCTGGAGTCGAGGGCCCGGGGCCAACGTCCTGACTTTC.

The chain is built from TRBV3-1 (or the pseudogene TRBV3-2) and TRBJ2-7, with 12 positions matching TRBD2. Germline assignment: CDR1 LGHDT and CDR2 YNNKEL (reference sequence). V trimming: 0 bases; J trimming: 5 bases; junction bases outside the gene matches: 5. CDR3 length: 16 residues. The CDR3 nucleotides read TGTGCCAGCAGCCAAGACAGACTAGCGGGGGAACACGAGCAGTACTTC. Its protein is CASSQDRLAGEHEQYF.

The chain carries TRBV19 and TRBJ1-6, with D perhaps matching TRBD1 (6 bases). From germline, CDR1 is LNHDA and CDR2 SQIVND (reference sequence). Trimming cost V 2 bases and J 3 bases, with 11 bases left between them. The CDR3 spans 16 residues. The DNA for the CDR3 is TGTGCCAGTAGTATAACAGACAGGAGCTATAATTCACCCCTCCACTTT. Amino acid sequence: CASSITDRSYNSPLHF.

This CDR3 reads CASKRGPATNEKLFF. The CDR3 nucleotides are TGTGCCAGTAAGCGGGGTCCAGCAACTAATGAAAAACTGTTTTTT. V gene TRBV19 combines with J gene TRBJ1-4; D unresolved. This CDR3 contains 15 residues. V lost 7 bases to trimming and J lost 0 bases, with 12 bases between them. Per the germline V gene, CDR1 is LNHDA and CDR2 is SQIVND (reference sequence).

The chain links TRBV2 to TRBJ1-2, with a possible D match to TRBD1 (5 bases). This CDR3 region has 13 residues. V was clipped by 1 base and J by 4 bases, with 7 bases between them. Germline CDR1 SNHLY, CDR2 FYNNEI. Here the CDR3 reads CASSEGQSYGYTF. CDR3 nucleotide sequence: TGTGCCAGCAGTGAAGGACAGAGCTATGGCTACACCTTC.

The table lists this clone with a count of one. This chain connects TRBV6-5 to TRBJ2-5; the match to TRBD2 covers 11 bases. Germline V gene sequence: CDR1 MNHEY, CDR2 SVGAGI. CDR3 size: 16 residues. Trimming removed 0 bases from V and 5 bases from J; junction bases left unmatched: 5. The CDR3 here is CASSYSSLAGGETQYF. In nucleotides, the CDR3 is TGTGCCAGCAGTTACTCGAGTCTAGCGGGGGGTGAGACCCAGTACTTC.

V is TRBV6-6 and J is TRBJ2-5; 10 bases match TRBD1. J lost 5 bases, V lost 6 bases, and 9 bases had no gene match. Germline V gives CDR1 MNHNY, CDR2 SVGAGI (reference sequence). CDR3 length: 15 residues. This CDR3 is CASRTGGRSVETQYF. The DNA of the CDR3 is TGTGCCAGCAGGACAGGGGGCCGCAGTGTGGAGACCCAGTACTTC.